A single sample is the source of the 21 T cell receptor beta chains below, sequenced in a study of regulatory T cells in long-lasting Graves disease. Time point given: persistent/refractory GD, antithyroid drugs over 5 years with positive TRAb. After RNA was extracted from PBMCs, the TCR library was made from it. To make TCR beta libraries, researchers used iRepertoire HTBI primers and Arm-PCR of CDR3 regions. Using its own MiXCR run on the multiplex PCR reads, TCRdb lists one record per CDR3 protein. Of approximately 470,000 distinct CDR3 sequences in the sample, 20% were seen once. This sample comprised peripheral blood mononuclear cells (PBMCs), obtained when the disease was refractory, from a patient treated with antithyroid drugs. The receptors come from a female donor with Graves disease.

This clonotype was detected ten times or more. The CDR3 DNA reads as TGCAGTGCTAGATTCGCTGATTCCTACGAGCAGTACTTC. Protein sequence: CSARFADSYEQYF. This rearrangement joins TRBV20-1 to TRBJ2-7; D uncertain. The V end lost 2 bases, the J end lost 1 base, and 9 bases lay between the germline ends. Germline V CDR1 and CDR2: DFQATT, SNEGSKA (reference sequence). This CDR3 has 13 amino acids.

The rearrangement joins TRBV30 to TRBJ1-6, with D tentatively TRBD1 (5 bases). The germline V and J ends were trimmed by 3 bases and 11 bases, with 14 bases remaining between them. CDR3 size: 13 residues. In germline, CDR1 is GTSNPN, CDR2 SVGIG (reference sequence). The CDR3, as DNA: TGTGCCTGGAGGCAGGGTCGGAATCCACCCCTCCACTTT. Translation: CAWRQGRNPPLHF. Looking up the rest from reference TRBV30 and TRBJ1-6 gives the full variable domain: SQTIHQWPATLVQPVGSPLSLECTVEGTSNPNLYWYRQAAGRGLQLLFYSVGIGQISSEVPQNLSASRPQDRQFILSSKKLLLSDSGFYLCAWRQGRNPPLHFGNGTRLTVT.

This clonotype was counted many times. The rearrangement links TRBV6-1 to TRBJ1-5; TRBD1 matches at 7 bases. V shed 7 bases and J 5 bases; nucleotides not matched to a gene: 11. This CDR3 is 15 amino acids long. The germline V gene encodes CDR1 MNHNS and CDR2 SASEGT. This chain's CDR3 is CASNPDRVVHQPQHF. CDR3 bases: TGTGCCAGCAATCCAGACAGGGTGGTTCATCAGCCCCAGCATTTT.

This clonotype has ten or more counts. This rearrangement joins TRBV28 to TRBJ2-7; D ambiguous. The germline V gene has CDR1 MDHEN and CDR2 SYDVKM. This CDR3 contains 11 residues. V was cut by 5 bases and J by 4 bases, with 6 bases left in between. CDR3 coding DNA: TGTGCCAGCAGTACTTATTACGAGCAGTACTTC. This encodes CASSTYYEQYF.

This clonotype was observed many times. V and J are TRBV20-1 and TRBJ2-2, with 10 bases that match TRBD2. In germline, CDR1 is DFQATT, CDR2 SNEGSKA (reference sequence). Unmatched junction bases numbered 7, after V lost 5 bases and J lost 4 bases. The CDR3 has 15 residues. CDR3 amino acids: CSASPGLAFTGELFF. CDR3 sequence (DNA): TGCAGTGCTTCACCGGGACTAGCGTTCACCGGGGAGCTGTTTTTT.

The chain has TRBV6-9 and TRBJ1-1; 9 bases fit TRBD1. CDR1 MNHGY and CDR2 SVAAGI come from the germline V gene. The ends lost 3 bases at V and 5 bases at J; junction bases unmatched: 4. CDR3 length equals 14 residues. The CDR3: CASSYSGQGTEAFF. The CDR3 DNA sequence: TGTGCCAGCAGTTACTCAGGACAGGGGACTGAAGCTTTCTTT.

The chain couples TRBV6-2 or TRBV6-3 to TRBJ1-5; tentatively, D is TRBD1 (6 bases). The germline V gene has CDR1 MNHEY and CDR2 SVGEGT. This CDR3 is 17 amino acids long. The germline V and J ends were trimmed by 5 bases and 3 bases, with 20 bases remaining between them. The CDR3 loop is CASSERGRGPSNQPQHF. The CDR3 nucleotides are TGTGCCAGCAGTGAAAGAGGCAGGGGACCCTCCAATCAGCCCCAGCATTTT.

This clonotype was observed a handful of times. The chain carries TRBV13 and TRBJ2-1, with 7 bases lining up with TRBD2. This CDR3 spans 16 amino acids. Germline CDR1 reads PRHDT; CDR2 reads FYEKMQ (reference sequence). Trimming took 0 bases from V and 10 from J; bases not matched to a gene: 12. For the CDR3, the DNA is TGTGCCAGCAGCTTAGGGGGACTAACGGAGAGGTTGGAGCAGTTCTTC. The encoded protein is CASSLGGLTERLEQFF.

CDR3 region: CASSSRGRGLKGYTF. The CDR3 nucleotides are TGTGCCAGCAGCTCCCGTGGGAGGGGGCTAAAGGGCTACACCTTC. V and J are TRBV7-8 and TRBJ1-2; 7 bases line up with TRBD1. V was pared by 4 bases and J by 8 bases, with 13 bases of the junction left unmatched. In germline, CDR1 is SGHVS, CDR2 FQNEAQ. The CDR3 has 15 amino acids. Drawing the rest from reference TRBV7-8 and TRBJ1-2, the complete variable domain is GAGVSQSPRYKVAKRGQDVALRCDPISGHVSLFWYQQALGQGPEFLTYFQNEAQLDKSGLPSDRFFAERPEGSVSTLKIQRTQQEDSAVYLCASSSRGRGLKGYTFGSGTRLTVV.

This clonotype was seen repeatedly, ten times or more. The V call is TRBV7-2, the J call TRBJ2-7, with 10 nucleotides matching TRBD1. The CDR3 contains 16 residues. The V segment lost 5 bases and the J segment 4 bases; nucleotides outside the gene matches: 11. Germline CDR1 reads SGHTA; CDR2 reads FQGNSA. CDR3 nucleotides: TGTGCCAGCAGCCCAGATGGGGACAGGGGAAATTACGAGCAGTACTTC. It specifies CASSPDGDRGNYEQYF.

This chain connects TRBV9 to TRBJ2-2; TRBD2 matches 8 bases. The germline CDR1 and CDR2 sequences are SGDLS and YYNGEE. The CDR3 spans 16 residues. V lost 3 bases, J lost 4 bases, and 8 bases stayed unmatched. This chain's CDR3 is CASSALAGRGTGELFF. In DNA, the CDR3 is TGTGCCAGCAGCGCCCTGGCCGGGAGGGGCACCGGGGAGCTGTTTTTT. Full variable domain (outside the CDR3, taken from reference TRBV9 and TRBJ2-2): DSGVTQTPKHLITATGQRVTLRCSPRSGDLSVYWYQQSLDQGLQFLIQYYNGEERAKGNILERFSAQQFPDLHSELNLSSLELGDSALYFCASSALAGRGTGELFFGEGSRLTVL.

This chain links TRBV9 with TRBJ2-2; the D is unclear. Germline V gene data show CDR1 as SGDLS and CDR2 as YYNGEE. V was trimmed by 2 bases and J by 8 bases, leaving 19 bases between them. The CDR3 runs 16 residues. In DNA form, the CDR3 reads TGTGCCAGCAGCGTTAAAGGTACCGAACTCGCAGGGGAGCTGTTTTTT. The encoded protein is CASSVKGTELAGELFF. Full variable domain (missing parts from reference TRBV9 and TRBJ2-2): DSGVTQTPKHLITATGQRVTLRCSPRSGDLSVYWYQQSLDQGLQFLIQYYNGEERAKGNILERFSAQQFPDLHSELNLSSLELGDSALYFCASSVKGTELAGELFFGEGSRLTVL.

V is TRBV10-3 and J is TRBJ2-7; 8 positions match TRBD2. V dropped 5 bases and J dropped 5; count of bases not matched to a gene: 5. Germline CDR1 reads ENHRY; CDR2 reads SYGVKD. The CDR3 length is 13 residues. Written as DNA, the CDR3 is TGTGCCATCAGTCCCCGGGAGGGGGACGAGCAGTACTTC. This translates into CAISPREGDEQYF.

This clonotype turned up a few times. The chain has TRBV24-1 and TRBJ2-1, with 12 nucleotides matching TRBD2. V lost 3 bases to trimming and J lost 9 bases; unmatched junction nucleotides: 5. The CDR3 spans 15 residues. Germline loops: CDR1 KGHDR, CDR2 SFDVKD. The DNA for the CDR3 is TGTGCCACCAGTGATCTAGGACTAGCGGGAAGTGAGCAGTTCTTC. This encodes CATSDLGLAGSEQFF.

This clonotype was counted ten times or more. This chain uses TRBV2 with TRBJ1-1; 8 bases match TRBD1. Germline V gene lookup returns CDR1 SNHLY and CDR2 FYNNEI. There are 12 residues in the CDR3. Losses at the gene ends were 9 bases for V and 7 bases for J; bases not matched to a gene: 7. CDR3 sequence reads: CARRQGAYEAFF. CDR3 nucleotides: TGTGCCAGGCGCCAGGGGGCTTATGAAGCTTTCTTT.

This clonotype was seen a few times. The gene calls are TRBV4-3 and TRBJ1-1; 10 bases are a match to TRBD1. CDR1 is LGHNA and CDR2 is YSLEER in the germline V gene. V gave up 4 bases and J gave up 11 bases; unmatched junction bases: 10. The CDR3 is 14 amino acids. As DNA, the CDR3 is TGCGCCAGCAGCCCATACCGGGACAGGGGAGAGGCTTTCTTT. Protein: CASSPYRDRGEAFF.

The sample holds a few counts of this clonotype. The chain combines TRBV5-5 with TRBJ2-2; D is uncertain. The CDR3 runs 14 residues. V lost 3 bases and J lost 4, with 10 bases in between. Per the germline V gene, CDR1 is SGHKS and CDR2 is YYEKEE (reference sequence). CDR3 coding DNA: TGTGCCAGCAGCTCCATAGGTTCCACCGGGGAGCTGTTTTTT. Its translation: CASSSIGSTGELFF.

This clonotype has a handful of counts. This chain connects TRBV27 to TRBJ2-2; 11 bases match TRBD1. This CDR3 spans 16 amino acids. Germline CDR1 MNHEY, CDR2 SMNVEV (reference sequence). The J segment lost 4 bases and the V segment lost 1 base, leaving 2 bases of the junction unmatched. CDR3 amino acids: CASSLLGQGVTGELFF. The CDR3 coding sequence is TGTGCCAGCAGTTTATTGGGACAGGGGGTCACCGGGGAGCTGTTTTTT.

This clonotype appeared a few times. This chain uses TRBV5-1 with TRBJ1-5; 7 nucleotides match TRBD1. Germline lookup yields CDR1 SGHRS and CDR2 YFSETQ. With V trimmed by 5 bases and J by 3 bases, 8 bases remained unmatched. CDR3 length: 15 residues. CDR3 sequence (DNA): TGCGCCAGCAGTCGATACAGGGGACCCAATCAGCCCCAGCATTTT. Its translation is CASSRYRGPNQPQHF.

In its sample, this clonotype was seen a few times. The rearrangement joins TRBV4-3 to TRBJ1-2, with a tentative D call TRBD1 (6 bases). V was clipped by 1 base and J by 4 bases, with 10 bases between them. Germline values: CDR1 LGHNA, CDR2 YSLEER. This CDR3 is built from 14 residues. The CDR3 loop is CASSQATGSYGYTF. The CDR3 nucleotides are TGCGCCAGCAGCCAAGCGACAGGATCCTATGGCTACACCTTC.

This clonotype turned up a few times. V gene TRBV4-1 combines with J gene TRBJ1-1; TRBD1 matches 9 bases. Germline lookup yields CDR1 MGHRA and CDR2 YSYEKL. The CDR3 covers 13 residues. In DNA form, the CDR3 reads TGCGCTTCACAGGGGGCGTATAACACTGAAGCTTTCTTT. Translated, it gives CASQGAYNTEAFF.